This TCR beta chain was found in a study of CXCR3-negative and CXCR3-positive naive CD8 T cells. Worth noting for this clonotype: What it binds is unknown.

Researchers sorted about 320,000 cells of each CD8+ T cell subset in triplicate. Naive CD8+ T cells displayed a CD45RO-CCR7+CD27+CD95- phenotype. The authors made the TRB cDNA libraries by 5' RACE using UMI labels. Reprocessing the 5' RACE reads, TCRdb reports a single entry for every CDR3 protein and omits DNA. In all, the sample yields about 62,000 distinct CDR3 sequences. The CDR3 consists of 14 residues. Germline lookup yields CDR1 LGHNA and CDR2 YSLEER. General study results and limits: TRBV-TRBJ usage was similar across naive CXCR3 subsets but distinct in memory cells.

What was sequenced was naive CXCR3- CD8+ T cells from blood. Noted subset: CD45RO-CCR7+CD27+CD95- naive CD8+ T cells lacking CXCR3 (TNR3-). This sequence joins TRBV4-3 and TRBJ2-3. This clonotype originated in a human donor in good health. Some clones in this sample may be carry-over from other donors' samples. The CDR3: CASSQGVVSDTQYF.